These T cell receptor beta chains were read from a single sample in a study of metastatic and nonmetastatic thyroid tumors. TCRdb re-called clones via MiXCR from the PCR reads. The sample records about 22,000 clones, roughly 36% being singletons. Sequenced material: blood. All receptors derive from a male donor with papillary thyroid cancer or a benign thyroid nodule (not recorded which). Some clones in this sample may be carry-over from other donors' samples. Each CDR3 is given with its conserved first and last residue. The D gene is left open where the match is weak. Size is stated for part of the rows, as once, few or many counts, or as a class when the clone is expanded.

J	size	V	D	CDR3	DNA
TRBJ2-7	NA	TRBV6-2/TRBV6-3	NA	CASSYSLREQYF	TGTGCCAGCAGTTACTCCCTCCGCGAGCAGTACTTC
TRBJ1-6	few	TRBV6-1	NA	CASSPNGRYSPLHF	TGTGCCAGCAGTCCAAACGGACGCTATTCACCCCTCCACTTT
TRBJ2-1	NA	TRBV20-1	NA	CSALGRGEQFF	TGCAGTGCATTGGGAAGGGGAGAGCAGTTCTTC
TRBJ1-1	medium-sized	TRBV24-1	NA	CATSEGGRNTEAFF	TGTGCCACCAGTGAAGGGGGGCGAAACACTGAAGCTTTCTTT
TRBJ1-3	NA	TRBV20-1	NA	CSARTFDRLHGNTIYF	TGCAGTGCTCGCACATTTGACAGGCTTCATGGAAACACCATATATTTT
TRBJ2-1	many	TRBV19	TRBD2	CASSPGLAVAYNEQFF	TGTGCCAGTAGTCCTGGACTAGCGGTAGCCTACAATGAGCAGTTCTTC
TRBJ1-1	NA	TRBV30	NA	CAWSVGGRMNTEAFF	TGTGCCTGGAGTGTAGGGGGAAGGATGAACACTGAAGCTTTCTTT
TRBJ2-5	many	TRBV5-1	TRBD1	CASSLGTGQETQYF	TGCGCCAGCAGCTTGGGGACAGGACAAGAGACCCAGTACTTC
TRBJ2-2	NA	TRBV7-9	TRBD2	CASSLTGGRAGELFF	TGTGCCAGCAGCTTAACGGGAGGGCGTGCCGGGGAGCTGTTTTTT
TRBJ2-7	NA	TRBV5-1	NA	CASSPSGVANSYEQYF	TGCGCCAGCAGCCCCAGTGGTGTAGCCAACTCCTACGAGCAGTACTTC
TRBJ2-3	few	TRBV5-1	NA	CASSLGGRNTDTQYF	TGCGCCAGCAGCTTGGGGGGGCGGAACACAGATACGCAGTATTTT
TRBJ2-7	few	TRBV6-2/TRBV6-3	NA	CASSLGLLTPSYEQYF	TGTGCCAGCAGTTTGGGACTTCTGACTCCCTCTTACGAGCAGTACTTC
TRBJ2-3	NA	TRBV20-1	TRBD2	CSARQGLATDTQYF	TGCAGTGCTAGACAGGGACTAGCGACAGATACGCAGTATTTT
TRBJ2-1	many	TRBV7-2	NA	CASSLGANEQFF	TGTGCCAGCAGCTTAGGTGCTAATGAGCAGTTCTTC
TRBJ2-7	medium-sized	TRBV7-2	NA	CASSLAGAGQPYEQYF	TGTGCCAGCAGCTTAGCCGGTGCCGGACAGCCCTACGAGCAGTACTTC
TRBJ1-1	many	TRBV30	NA	CAWSETTEAFF	TGTGCCTGGAGTGAGACCACTGAAGCTTTCTTT
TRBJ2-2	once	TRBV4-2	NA	CASSLRTDPGITGELFF	TGTGCCAGCAGCCTGCGGACAGATCCAGGTATAACCGGGGAGCTGTTTTTT
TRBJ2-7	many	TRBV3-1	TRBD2	CASSRLLAGVDEQYF	TGTGCCAGCAGCCGCCTACTAGCGGGAGTTGACGAGCAGTACTTC
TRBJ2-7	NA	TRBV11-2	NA	CAISLGGGGSSYEQYF	TGTGCCATCAGCTTAGGGGGCGGCGGGAGCTCCTACGAGCAGTACTTC
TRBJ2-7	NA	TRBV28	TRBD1	CASSLKGKGAGEQYF	TGTGCCAGCAGTTTAAAGGGGAAGGGGGCGGGCGAGCAGTACTTC
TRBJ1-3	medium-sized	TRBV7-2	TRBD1	CASSLGTGGSPRAGNTIYF	TGTGCCAGCAGCTTGGGGACAGGGGGATCCCCGCGAGCGGGAAACACCATATATTTT
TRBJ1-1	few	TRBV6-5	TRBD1	CASSYFGQGQAFF	TGTGCCAGCAGTTACTTCGGACAGGGTCAAGCTTTCTTT
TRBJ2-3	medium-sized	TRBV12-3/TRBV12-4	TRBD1	CASSRTGGTDTQYF	TGTGCCAGCAGTCGGACAGGGGGCACAGATACGCAGTATTTT